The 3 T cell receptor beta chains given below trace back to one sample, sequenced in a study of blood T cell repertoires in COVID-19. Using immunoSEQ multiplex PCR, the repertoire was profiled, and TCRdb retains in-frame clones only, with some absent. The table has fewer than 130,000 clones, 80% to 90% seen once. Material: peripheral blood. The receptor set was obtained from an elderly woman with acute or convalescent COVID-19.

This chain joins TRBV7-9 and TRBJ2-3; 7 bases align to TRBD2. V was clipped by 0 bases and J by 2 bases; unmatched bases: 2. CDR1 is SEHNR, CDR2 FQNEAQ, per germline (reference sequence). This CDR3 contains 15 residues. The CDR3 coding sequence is TGTGCCAGCAGCTTAGCGGCGGGGGTCACAGATACGCAGTATTTT. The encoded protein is CASSLAAGVTDTQYF.

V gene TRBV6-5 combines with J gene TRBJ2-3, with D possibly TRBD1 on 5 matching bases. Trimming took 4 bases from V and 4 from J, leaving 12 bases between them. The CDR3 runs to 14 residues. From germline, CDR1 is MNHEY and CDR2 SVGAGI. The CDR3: CASSSRTRSDTQYF. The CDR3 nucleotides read TGTGCCAGCAGTTCTCGGACACGTTCAGATACGCAGTATTTT.

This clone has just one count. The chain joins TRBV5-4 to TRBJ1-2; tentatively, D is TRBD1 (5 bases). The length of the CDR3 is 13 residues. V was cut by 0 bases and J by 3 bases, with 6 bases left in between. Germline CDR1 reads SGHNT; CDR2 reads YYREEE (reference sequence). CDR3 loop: CASSLAGDYGYTF. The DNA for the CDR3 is TGTGCCAGCAGCTTGGCGGGGGACTATGGCTACACCTTC.